These 11 T cell receptor beta chains were sequenced from one sample in a study of tumor-infiltrating lymphocytes in localized non-small cell lung cancer. TCRdb's table, derived via immunoSEQ multiplex PCR, lists solely in-frame clones and lacks some. In the table there are about 3,000 clones, 70% of which are singletons. The source material was uninvolved lung tissue not adjacent to the tumor. These receptors were taken from a human donor with non-small cell lung cancer.

The chain uses TRBV6-5 and TRBJ2-2, with a weak D call TRBD1 (6 bases). This CDR3 is built from 15 residues. Per the germline V gene, CDR1 is MNHEY and CDR2 is SVGAGI. Trimming removed 2 bases from V and 3 bases from J, with 10 bases in between. The CDR3 loop reads CASSYGGYDTGELFF. The DNA for the CDR3 is TGTGCCAGCAGTTACGGGGGCTATGACACCGGGGAGCTGTTTTTT.

The J gene is TRBJ2-7, the V gene TRBV11-2; D is possibly TRBD1 (6 bases). V lost 6 bases to trimming and J lost 2 bases, with 11 bases between them. The CDR3 spans 13 residues. Germline values: CDR1 SGHAT, CDR2 FQNNGV. Here the CDR3 reads CASRNDRPYEQYF. The CDR3 coding sequence is TGTGCCAGCAGAAACGACAGGCCCTACGAGCAGTACTTC.

This clone is termed medium-sized. This chain connects TRBV30 to TRBJ1-2; D ambiguous. The V end was cut by 2 bases, the J end by 6 bases, with 13 bases between. Looked up from germline, CDR1 is GTSNPN and CDR2 is SVGIG (reference sequence). CDR3 length: 13 amino acids. CDR3 protein: CAWSSGGLDGYTF. CDR3 coding DNA: TGTGCCTGGAGTTCGGGAGGGTTGGATGGCTACACCTTC.

The rearrangement joins TRBV5-5 to TRBJ2-7, with TRBD2 identical over 13 bases. CDR1 and CDR2 (germline): SGHKS, YYEKEE (reference sequence). After removal of 0 bases from V and 1 base from J, the junction contained 10 bases not matched to a gene. The CDR3 sequence is 19 residues long. CDR3 coding DNA: TGTGCCAGCAGCTTGGCGGCCGGGACTAGCGGGGACTCATCCTACGAGCAGTACTTC. Translation: CASSLAAGTSGDSSYEQYF. Full variable domain (remainder filled in from reference TRBV5-5 and TRBJ2-7): DAGVTQSPTHLIKTRGQQVTLRCSPISGHKSVSWYQQVLGQGPQFIFQYYEKEERGRGNFPDRFSARQFPNYSSELNVNALLLGDSALYLCASSLAAGTSGDSSYEQYFGPGTRLTVT.

This clone was found once. The chain recombines TRBV19 with TRBJ2-3; D uncertain. The CDR3 is 13 residues long. Germline CDR1 reads LNHDA; CDR2 reads SQIVND (reference sequence). V lost 5 bases and J 0 bases, leaving 6 bases between the germline ends. This chain's CDR3 is CASSGSSTDTQYF. CDR3 DNA sequence: TGTGCCAGTAGTGGGTCTAGCACAGATACGCAGTATTTT.

The rearrangement uses TRBV10-2 and TRBJ1-2; unclear D gene. The germline V gene encodes CDR1 WSHSY and CDR2 SAAADI. Trimming took 3 bases from V and 6 from J, leaving 11 bases between them. This CDR3 contains 13 residues. CDR3 DNA: TGCGCCAGCAGTGATTGGCAGGCTAATGGCTACACCTTC. It encodes CASSDWQANGYTF.

The CDR3 coding sequence is TGTGCCAGTAGTACCCCGACAGGGGGCGCTACCGGGGAGCTGTTTTTT. This sequence encodes CASSTPTGGATGELFF. The chain uses TRBV19 and TRBJ2-2; 10 bases align to TRBD1. V lost 4 bases, J lost 5 bases, and 7 bases stayed unmatched. There are 16 residues in the CDR3. Germline V gives CDR1 LNHDA, CDR2 SQIVND (reference sequence).

The chain employs TRBV7-8 and TRBJ2-3; 11 bases are a match to TRBD2. Germline CDR1 and CDR2: SGHVS and FQNEAQ. V shed 6 bases and J 7 bases; nucleotides not matched to a gene: 6. This CDR3 comprises 14 residues. CDR3 DNA: TGTGCCAGCAGTCTAGGGACTAGCGGAAATACGCAGTATTTT. It specifies CASSLGTSGNTQYF.

The J gene is TRBJ2-1, the V gene TRBV28; D not certain. Trimming shortened V by 4 bases and J by 10 bases, and 11 bases separated the two germline ends. CDR3 size: 12 residues. Germline assignment: CDR1 MDHEN and CDR2 SYDVKM. CDR3 nucleotides: TGTGCCAGCAGTTCGCCCTTTCGGGAGCAGTTCTTC. Its protein product is CASSSPFREQFF.

The chain employs TRBV5-3 and TRBJ1-5; a weak D match, TRBD1 (6 bases). TRBV5-3 is identified as an open reading frame with a role that is uncertain. The CDR3 consists of 17 residues. Trimming left V 0 bases short and J 1 base short, with 14 bases between. Here the CDR3 DNA reads TGTGCCAGAAGCTTGGATGCAGGGGTACGGAGCAATCAGCCCCAGCATTTT. It encodes CARSLDAGVRSNQPQHF.

The chain recombines TRBV9 with TRBJ1-4, with 9 bases aligning to TRBD1. Germline values: CDR1 SGDLS, CDR2 YYNGEE. Germline trimming cut 0 bases from V and 7 bases from J; bases unmatched to any gene: 1. The CDR3 is made up of 14 amino acids. CDR3 nucleotide sequence: TGTGCCAGCAGCGTAGAGGACAGGGGTGAAAAACTGTTTTTT. Translation: CASSVEDRGEKLFF.